These T cell receptor beta chains were read from a single sample in a study of blood T cell repertoires in COVID-19. Generated by immunoSEQ multiplex PCR, the TCRdb table keeps only in-frame clones and is missing some. The sample consists of about 47,000 clones, 55% to 75% of them appearing once. The material sequenced was peripheral blood. These receptors all stem from a man aged 80 or over with acute or convalescent COVID-19. Both conserved end residues are trimmed from each CDR3. Fields, in order: J gene, V gene, CDR3 protein.

J: TRBJ1-2; V: TRBV5-1; CDR3: ASSPAGNNRGYT
J: TRBJ2-3; V: TRBV5-1; CDR3: ASSLSPAGQGTDTQY
J: TRBJ2-5; V: TRBV3-1/TRBV3-2; CDR3: ASSQVTTGGGETQY
J: TRBJ1-2; V: TRBV13; CDR3: ASSLVQGAYGYT
J: TRBJ1-2; V: TRBV5-4; CDR3: ASSLWQANYGYT
J: TRBJ2-1; V: TRBV27; CDR3: ASSGTGTSYRF
J: TRBJ2-5; V: TRBV10-2; CDR3: ASSGTRTSLETQY
J: TRBJ2-1; V: TRBV21-1; CDR3: ASSKEGTSGLRNEQF
J: TRBJ1-2; V: TRBV7-8; CDR3: ASSPPLSLLGYT
J: TRBJ1-2; V: TRBV4-3; CDR3: ASSQGGQGVNYGYT
J: TRBJ1-4; V: TRBV3-1/TRBV3-2; CDR3: ASSQDGGYNEKLF
J: TRBJ2-1; V: TRBV19; CDR3: ASSKRGNYNEQF
J: TRBJ2-3; V: TRBV7-2; CDR3: ASSPPGLSSTDTQY
J: TRBJ1-2; V: TRBV5-1; CDR3: ASSFMTGERGYT
J: TRBJ2-3; V: TRBV30; CDR3: AWTRLAGGDTQY
J: TRBJ1-2; V: TRBV7-2; CDR3: ASSLGGSNYGYT
J: TRBJ2-3; V: TRBV11-3; CDR3: ASSLLVARDTQY
J: TRBJ1-2; V: TRBV27; CDR3: ASGKGGSYGYT
J: TRBJ2-3; V: TRBV5-1; CDR3: ASSSLPGQATDTQY
J: TRBJ2-3; V: TRBV27; CDR3: ASSPRRVTDTQY
J: TRBJ2-1; V: TRBV20-1; CDR3: SASRYNEQF
J: TRBJ2-2; V: TRBV15; CDR3: ATSRDRGTLAGATGELF
J: TRBJ2-3; V: TRBV7-8; CDR3: ASSLGLAFTDTQY
J: TRBJ2-7; V: TRBV27; CDR3: ASSLKLLDFHEQY
J: TRBJ1-2; V: TRBV3-1/TRBV3-2; CDR3: ASSQDRDGARGGYT
J: TRBJ2-3; V: TRBV5-1; CDR3: ASSLQPTSTDTQY
J: TRBJ2-3; V: TRBV7-6; CDR3: ASSLEGQGTDTQY
J: TRBJ1-2; V: TRBV4-1; CDR3: ASSQGQGAGGYT
J: TRBJ2-7; V: TRBV5-5; CDR3: ASSPTWTGNYEQY
J: TRBJ1-5; V: TRBV19; CDR3: ASRQAWNSNQPQH
J: TRBJ1-3; V: TRBV5-1; CDR3: ASSSGTTSDTIY
J: TRBJ2-1; V: TRBV6-4; CDR3: ASSRDRLDEQF
J: TRBJ2-5; V: TRBV9; CDR3: ASSVGAGVGETQY
J: TRBJ1-2; V: TRBV10-1; CDR3: ASSVTGGGYT
J: TRBJ2-7; V: TRBV20-1; CDR3: SARTTYEQY
J: TRBJ2-1; V: TRBV7-9; CDR3: ASSLGWWHEQF
J: TRBJ2-1; V: TRBV7-2; CDR3: ASSQIGVQAGVPNEQF